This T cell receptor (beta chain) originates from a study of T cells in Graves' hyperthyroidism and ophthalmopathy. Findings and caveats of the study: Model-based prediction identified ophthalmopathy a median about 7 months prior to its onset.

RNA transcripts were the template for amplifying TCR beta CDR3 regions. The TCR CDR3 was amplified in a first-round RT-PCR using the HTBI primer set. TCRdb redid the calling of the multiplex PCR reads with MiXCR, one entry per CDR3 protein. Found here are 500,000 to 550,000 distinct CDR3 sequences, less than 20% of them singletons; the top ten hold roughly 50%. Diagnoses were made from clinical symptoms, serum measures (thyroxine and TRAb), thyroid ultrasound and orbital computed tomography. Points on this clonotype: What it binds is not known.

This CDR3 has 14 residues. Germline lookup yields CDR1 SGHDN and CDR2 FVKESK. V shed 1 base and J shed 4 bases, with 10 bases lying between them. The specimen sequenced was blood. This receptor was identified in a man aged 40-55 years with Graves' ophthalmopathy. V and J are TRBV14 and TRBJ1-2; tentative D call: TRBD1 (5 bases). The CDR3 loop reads CASSQAGTPYGYTF. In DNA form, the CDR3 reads TGTGCCAGCAGCCAAGCTGGGACTCCCTATGGCTACACCTTC.